What follows is one TCR beta chain and its context. Sequenced by immunoSEQ multiplex PCR; TCRdb stores in-frame clones only, minus some. The repertoire consists of about 130,000 clones, with 86% occurring once and the leading ten covering 2.3%. This sample stems from a study of blood T cell repertoires in COVID-19. At the level of the study: Samples representing acute and convalescent COVID-19 were sourced from the United States, Italy and Spain.

This CDR3 contains 17 residues. In germline, CDR1 is MNHEY, CDR2 SMNVEV (reference sequence). With 5 bases clipped from V and 7 bases from J, the junction kept 18 bases outside the gene matches. The clonotype was recovered from a woman in her forties or fifties who had recovered from COVID-19. The sequencing sample was made of PBMCs or T cells enriched from blood (not recorded which). The chain carries TRBV27 and TRBJ2-7, with 9 bases that match TRBD1. CDR3: CASSPGQGMWGNEEQYF. The DNA for the CDR3 is TGTGCCAGCAGTCCCGGACAGGGGATGTGGGGGAATGAAGAGCAGTACTTC.